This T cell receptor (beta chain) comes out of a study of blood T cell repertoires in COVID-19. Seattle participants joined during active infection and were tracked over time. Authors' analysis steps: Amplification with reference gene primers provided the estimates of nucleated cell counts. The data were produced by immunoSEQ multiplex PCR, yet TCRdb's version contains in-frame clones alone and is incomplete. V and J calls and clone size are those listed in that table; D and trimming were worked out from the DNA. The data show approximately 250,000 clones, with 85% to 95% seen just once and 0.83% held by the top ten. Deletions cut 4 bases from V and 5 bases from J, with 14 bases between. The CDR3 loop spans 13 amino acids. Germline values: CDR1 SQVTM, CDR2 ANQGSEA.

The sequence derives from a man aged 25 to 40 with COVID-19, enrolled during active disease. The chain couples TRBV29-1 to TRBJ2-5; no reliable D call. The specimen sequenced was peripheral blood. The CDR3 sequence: CSVGAKLRETQYF. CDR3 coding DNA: TGCAGCGTTGGAGCTAAGTTACGGGAGACCCAGTACTTC.